This TCR beta chain was captured by sequencing in a study of control samples from healthy donors and cancer patients. Assay: immunoSEQ multiplex PCR; the TCRdb copy retains only in-frame clones and omits some. The sample includes around 13,000 clones, 93% of them seen just once. Germline V gene lookup returns CDR1 SNHLY and CDR2 FYNNEI. V lost 7 bases, J lost 3 bases, and 16 bases lay in between. The CDR3 extends over 15 amino acids. Sequenced material: PBMCs. The source of this sequence is a man at least 80 years old with lung cancer. The chain links TRBV2 to TRBJ1-5, with a tentative D call TRBD1 (5 bases). CDR3 nucleotide sequence: TGTGCCAGCAACTTCGATGGACAACCCAATCAGCCCCAGCATTTT. It encodes CASNFDGQPNQPQHF.